These 25 T cell receptor beta chains share one sample of origin, sequenced in a study of T cell responses to AZD1222 COVID-19 vaccine. Produced via immunoSEQ multiplex PCR; TCRdb's table is partial and in-frame only. The top ten hold 2.5% to 3.5% of the sample, which has about 97,000 clones, 70% to 90% seen once. Specimen: peripheral blood, collected on day 0 of AZD1222 vaccination. The receptor set was obtained from an adult in good health.

V is TRBV3-1 (or the pseudogene TRBV3-2) and J is TRBJ1-2, with 10 bases fitting TRBD1. The germline gives CDR1 LGHDT, CDR2 YNNKEL (reference sequence). The CDR3 covers 13 residues. Germline trimming cut 8 bases from V and 5 bases from J; bases unmatched to any gene: 5. CDR3 region: CASRDRGAYGYTF. Written as DNA, the CDR3 is TGTGCCAGCCGGGACAGGGGAGCTTATGGCTACACCTTC.

The chain links TRBV11-3 to TRBJ1-1; tentatively, D is TRBD1 (6 bases). This CDR3 region has 14 residues. V was pared by 5 bases and J by 1 base, with 11 bases between. The V gene's germline CDR1 is SGHNT and CDR2 YENEEA. CDR3 sequence: CASSAGTQNTEAFF. The CDR3 DNA is TGTGCCAGCAGCGCCGGGACACAGAACACTGAAGCTTTCTTT. Full variable domain (rest looked up from reference TRBV11-3 and TRBJ1-1): EAGVVQSPRYKIIEKKQPVAFWCNPISGHNTLYWYLQNLGQGPELLIRYENEEAVDDSQLPKDRFSAERLKGVDSTLKIQPAELGDSAVYLCASSAGTQNTEAFFGQGTRLTVV.

The rearrangement joins TRBV11-2 to TRBJ2-6; D is possibly TRBD1 (6 bases). The CDR3 is made up of 17 amino acids. Trimming took off 0 bases at V and 0 bases at J, with 9 bases between the two ends. The germline V gene encodes CDR1 SGHAT and CDR2 FQNNGV. Here the CDR3 DNA reads TGTGCCAGCAGCTTAGACGTACAGGGCTCTGGGGCCAACGTCCTGACTTTC. Residues: CASSLDVQGSGANVLTF.

In this sample, this clone turned up a few times. The chain couples TRBV27 to TRBJ1-1; D remains ambiguous. The CDR3 runs to 13 residues. Germline V gives CDR1 MNHEY, CDR2 SMNVEV (reference sequence). Trimming took 6 bases from V and 2 from J, leaving 10 bases between them. The CDR3 spells CASRWQINTEAFF. CDR3 nucleotide sequence: TGTGCCAGCAGGTGGCAGATTAACACTGAAGCTTTCTTT.

This clone has just one count. As DNA, the CDR3 is TGTGCCAGTAGTATAGTGGGGAATCAGCCCCAGCATTTT. Amino acid sequence: CASSIVGNQPQHF. The rearrangement joins TRBV19 to TRBJ1-5; D uncertain. V lost 1 base and J 4 bases, leaving 5 bases between the germline ends. The germline V gene encodes CDR1 LNHDA and CDR2 SQIVND (reference sequence). The CDR3 runs 13 residues.

The V call is TRBV14, the J call TRBJ1-3; 8 bases match TRBD1. CDR1 SGHDN and CDR2 FVKESK come from the germline V gene. The ends lost 4 bases at V and 7 bases at J; junction bases unmatched: 18. The CDR3 contains 18 residues. CDR3 amino acids: CASSPTRQGANRLNTIYF. CDR3 nucleotides: TGTGCCAGCAGCCCCACACGGCAGGGGGCGAATCGTCTGAACACCATATATTTT.

The chain links TRBV12-5 to TRBJ2-1; maybe TRBD1 (7 bases). This CDR3 spans 15 amino acids. V lost 7 bases, J lost 4 bases, and 17 bases lay in between. Germline V gene data show CDR1 as LGHNT and CDR2 as FRNRAP. The CDR3 DNA is TGTGCTAGTGCTTCGATACAGGGGAGGTACAATGAGCAGTTCTTC. Its protein product is CASASIQGRYNEQFF.

This clone is a singleton in its sample. The J gene is TRBJ1-6, the V gene TRBV9, with D unresolved. Trimming cost V 0 bases and J 0 bases, with 13 bases left between them. The CDR3 is 18 residues long. Germline V gives CDR1 SGDLS, CDR2 YYNGEE. The CDR3 nucleotides read TGTGCCAGCAGCGTAGGGCCAGTTCCAAGCTCCTATAATTCACCCCTCCACTTT. Translation: CASSVGPVPSSYNSPLHF.

DNA of the CDR3: TGCGCCAGCAGCTTAACTAGCGGGCAAGAGACCCAGTACTTC. Translation: CASSLTSGQETQYF. The chain combines TRBV5-1 with TRBJ2-5, with 9 nucleotides matching TRBD2. This CDR3 has 14 residues. V was clipped by 2 bases and J by 2 bases; unmatched bases: 1. Germline CDR1 is SGHRS and CDR2 is YFSETQ.

V and J are TRBV7-2 and TRBJ1-5, with 8 bases lining up with TRBD1. Germline-derived CDR1 and CDR2 are SGHTA and FQGNSA. CDR3 length equals 18 residues. The trim removed 1 base at V and 0 bases at J, leaving 8 bases unmatched. In DNA form, the CDR3 reads TGTGCCAGCAGCTTAGGGGCAGGGGGCTCGTATAGCAATCAGCCCCAGCATTTT. This sequence encodes CASSLGAGGSYSNQPQHF.

The genes are TRBV2 and TRBJ1-2; a possible D gene is TRBD1 (6 bases). The CDR3 length is 14 residues. With 7 bases removed from V and 2 bases from J, the gap between germline ends came to 14 bases. Germline assignment: CDR1 SNHLY and CDR2 FYNNEI. CDR3 nucleotide sequence: TGTGCCAGCATAGGGGACACTAACAACTATGGCTACACCTTC. Encoded protein: CASIGDTNNYGYTF.

The CDR3 loop reads CASSAVGFGYTF. The CDR3 coding sequence is TGTGCCAGCAGTGCAGTGGGGTTTGGCTACACCTTC. This rearrangement joins TRBV28 to TRBJ1-2; D is unresolved. This CDR3 is 12 amino acids long. Germline CDR1 and CDR2: MDHEN and SYDVKM. V was shortened by 5 bases and J by 7 bases, with 11 bases between the two germline ends.

Points on this clone: Distinct nucleotide sequences in the sample also encode this CDR3. The CDR3 sequence: CASSPGTDTQYF. DNA for the CDR3: TGTGCCAGCTCACCTGGCACAGATACGCAGTATTTT. The chain joins TRBV18 to TRBJ2-3; no definite D call. Germline V gene lookup returns CDR1 KGHSH and CDR2 LQKENI. The germline V and J ends were trimmed by 3 bases and 1 base, with 2 bases remaining between them. The CDR3 contains 12 residues.

V usage is TRBV6-5 and J usage is TRBJ1-6; D may be TRBD1 (5 bases). The CDR3 is 14 residues long. CDR1 and CDR2 (germline): MNHEY, SVGAGI. Trimming cost V 9 bases and J 9 bases, with 18 bases left between them. CDR3 coding DNA: TGTGCCAGTTCTTCAGAGGGGCAGGGTTCACCCCTCCACTTT. Amino acids: CASSSEGQGSPLHF.

This chain joins TRBV19 and TRBJ2-7; 8 positions agree with TRBD1. CDR3 length: 15 residues. Unmatched junction bases numbered 6, after V lost 5 bases and J lost 0 bases. Germline V gene data show CDR1 as LNHDA and CDR2 as SQIVND (reference sequence). CDR3 bases: TGTGCCAGTAGTCCCGACAGGGGAAGCTCCTACGAGCAGTACTTC. Amino acid sequence: CASSPDRGSSYEQYF.

The J gene is TRBJ1-1, the V gene TRBV10-1; possibly TRBD1 for D (6 bases). V lost 6 bases and J lost 3, with 11 bases in between. The CDR3 consists of 13 residues. From germline, CDR1 is WNHNN and CDR2 SYGVQD (reference sequence). CDR3 sequence reads: CASRQGQYTEAFF. Here the CDR3 DNA reads TGCGCCAGCAGGCAGGGACAATACACTGAAGCTTTCTTT.

This clone was observed a few times. The V gene is TRBV7-2, the J gene TRBJ1-2, with 12 bases fitting TRBD1. From germline, CDR1 is SGHTA and CDR2 FQGNSA. The CDR3 length is 14 residues. V lost 5 bases and J lost 8; bases outside the gene matches: 6. For the CDR3, the DNA is TGTGCCAGCAGCCTCGGGACAGGGGGCTGGGGCTACACCTTC. Encoded protein: CASSLGTGGWGYTF.

The chain has TRBV6-1 and TRBJ1-1; tentatively, D is TRBD1 (5 bases). CDR3 length: 13 amino acids. V lost 2 bases and J 8 bases, leaving 12 bases between the germline ends. From germline, CDR1 is MNHNS and CDR2 SASEGT. The DNA of the CDR3 is TGTGCCAGCAGTGAAACCCCCAGGGCCGAAGCTTTCTTT. Protein product: CASSETPRAEAFF.

The V call is TRBV2, the J call TRBJ1-2, with D perhaps matching TRBD1 (5 bases). Per the germline V gene, CDR1 is SNHLY and CDR2 is FYNNEI. The CDR3 consists of 12 residues. Trimming removed 6 bases at V and 2 bases at J, with 7 bases between. The CDR3 nucleotides read TGTGCCAGCAGACGACAGAACTATGGCTACACCTTC. Its protein is CASRRQNYGYTF.

This clone has more than one count but fewer than ten. The chain is built from TRBV30 and TRBJ1-4; 10 bases map to TRBD1. The germline V gene has CDR1 GTSNPN and CDR2 SVGIG (reference sequence). V gave up 8 bases and J gave up 4 bases; unmatched junction bases: 10. The CDR3 is made up of 15 amino acids. The CDR3 DNA sequence: TGTGCCGGTGACGGGACAGGGGTTGGTAATGAAAAACTGTTTTTT. Translated: CAGDGTGVGNEKLFF.

This clone was detected once. The chain links TRBV5-6 to TRBJ1-5; D ambiguous. The V and J ends lost 0 bases and 8 bases respectively, with 12 bases between them. There are 14 residues in the CDR3. Looked up from germline, CDR1 is SGHDT and CDR2 is YYEEEE. This chain's CDR3 is CASSLGSLNKPQHF. As DNA, the CDR3 is TGTGCCAGCAGCTTGGGCAGCTTGAATAAGCCCCAGCATTTT.

This clone was observed once. This chain links TRBV9 with TRBJ2-7, with D perhaps matching TRBD1 (6 bases). CDR1 is SGDLS, CDR2 YYNGEE, per germline. The CDR3 sequence is 14 residues long. Trimming pared 0 bases from V and 3 bases from J, leaving 10 bases between. The CDR3 coding sequence is TGTGCCAGCAGCGTAGAATTGGACAGCTACGAGCAGTACTTC. This translates into CASSVELDSYEQYF.

The chain joins TRBV6-6 to TRBJ2-7; TRBD1 might be the D (5 bases). From germline, CDR1 is MNHNY and CDR2 SVGAGI (reference sequence). The CDR3 covers 14 residues. V lost 6 bases to trimming and J lost 0 bases, with 12 bases between them. CDR3 residues: CASRLGATSYEQYF. CDR3 in DNA: TGTGCCAGCAGGTTAGGGGCCACCTCCTACGAGCAGTACTTC.

This clone was observed many times. DNA for the CDR3: TGTGCCAGCAGTCCCGGACAGCCTGGAAACACCATATATTTT. It translates to CASSPGQPGNTIYF. This chain joins TRBV7-9 and TRBJ1-3; D perhaps matches TRBD1 (6 bases). This CDR3 has 14 amino acids. The germline gives CDR1 SEHNR, CDR2 FQNEAQ (reference sequence). V was shortened by 6 bases and J by 2 bases, with 11 bases between the two germline ends.

This chain uses TRBV24-1 with TRBJ1-6; no firm D call. Germline V gives CDR1 KGHDR, CDR2 SFDVKD. The V end was cut by 3 bases, the J end by 7 bases, with 12 bases between. The CDR3 has 15 amino acids. Here the CDR3 DNA reads TGTGCCACCAGTGATAGGCCGTATAAAAATTCACCCCTCCACTTT. It encodes CATSDRPYKNSPLHF.